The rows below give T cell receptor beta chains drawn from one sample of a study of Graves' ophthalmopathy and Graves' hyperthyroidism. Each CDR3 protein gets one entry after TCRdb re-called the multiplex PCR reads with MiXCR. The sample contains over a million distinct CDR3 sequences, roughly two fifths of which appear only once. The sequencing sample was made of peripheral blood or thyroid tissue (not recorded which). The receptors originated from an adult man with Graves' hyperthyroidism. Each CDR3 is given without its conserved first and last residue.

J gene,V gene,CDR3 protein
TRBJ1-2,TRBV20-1,SARNNYGYT
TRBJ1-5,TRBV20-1,SAFIRDRSNQPQH
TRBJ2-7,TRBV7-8,ASSPTPGYEQY
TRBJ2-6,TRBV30,AWMASGANVLT
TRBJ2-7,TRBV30,AWSPGLASYEQY
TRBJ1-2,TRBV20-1,SARGDSSYGYT
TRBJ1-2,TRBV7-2,ASSLASNSNYGYT
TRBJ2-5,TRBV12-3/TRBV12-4,ASSDGQGLETQY
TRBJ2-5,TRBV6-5,ASSYGGFGTQY
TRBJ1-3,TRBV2,ASSYRGLDSGNTIY
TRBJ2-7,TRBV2,ASSATGGIRGQY
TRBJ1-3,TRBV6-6,ASSDWAYTIY
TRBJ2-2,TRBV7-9,ASSPEPLNTGELF
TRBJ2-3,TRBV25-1,ASSDTGGPTDTQY
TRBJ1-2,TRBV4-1,ASSQEMDRAYGYT
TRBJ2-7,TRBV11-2,ATAGGGWEQY
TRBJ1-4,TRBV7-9,ASSIIEKLF